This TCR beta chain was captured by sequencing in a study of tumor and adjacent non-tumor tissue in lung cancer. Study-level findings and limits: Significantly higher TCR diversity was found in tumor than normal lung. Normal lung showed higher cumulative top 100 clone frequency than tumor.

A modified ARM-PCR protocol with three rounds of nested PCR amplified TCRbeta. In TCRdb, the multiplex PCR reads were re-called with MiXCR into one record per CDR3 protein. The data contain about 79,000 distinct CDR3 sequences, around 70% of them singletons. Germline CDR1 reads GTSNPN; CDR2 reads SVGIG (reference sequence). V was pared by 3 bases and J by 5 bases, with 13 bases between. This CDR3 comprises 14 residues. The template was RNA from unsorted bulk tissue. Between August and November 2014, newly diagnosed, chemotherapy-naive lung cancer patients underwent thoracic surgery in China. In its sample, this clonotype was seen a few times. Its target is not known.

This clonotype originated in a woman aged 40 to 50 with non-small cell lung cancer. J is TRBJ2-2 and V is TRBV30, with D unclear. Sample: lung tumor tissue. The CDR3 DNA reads TGTGCCTGGAGATCCACCACAGATACCGGGGAGCTGTTTTTT. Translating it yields CAWRSTTDTGELFF.